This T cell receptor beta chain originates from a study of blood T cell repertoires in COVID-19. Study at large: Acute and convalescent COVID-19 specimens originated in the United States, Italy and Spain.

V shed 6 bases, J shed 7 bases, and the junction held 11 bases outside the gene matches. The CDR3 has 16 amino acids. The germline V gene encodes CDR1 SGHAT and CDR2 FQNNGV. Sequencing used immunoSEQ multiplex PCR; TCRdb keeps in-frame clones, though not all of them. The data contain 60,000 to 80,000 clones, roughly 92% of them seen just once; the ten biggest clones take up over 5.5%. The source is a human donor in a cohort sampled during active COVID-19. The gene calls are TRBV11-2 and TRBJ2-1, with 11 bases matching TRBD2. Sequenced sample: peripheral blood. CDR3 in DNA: TGTGCCAGCAGGCCATTAGCGGGAGGGCCTCGGAATGAGCAGTTCTTC. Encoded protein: CASRPLAGGPRNEQFF.